The present entry profiles one T cell receptor (beta chain) with its context. Germline values: CDR1 MNHEY, CDR2 SVGEGT. The CDR3 runs 16 residues. These data belong to a study of T cells expressing NK-cell markers. Each CDR3 protein gets one entry in TCRdb, which reprocessed the 5' RACE reads and gives no DNA. Its table records 500,000 to 700,000 distinct CDR3 sequences. The sample consisted of blood T cells: a sorted CD56 or NKG2C T cell subset, CD4+ or CD8+ T cells, or bulk PBMC T cells (not recorded which). This TCR came from a man younger than 35 in good health. J is TRBJ2-7 and V is TRBV6-2 or TRBV6-3; TCRdb returns TRBD2, unconfirmable since there is no DNA. The chain's CDR3 is CASRERKGGNPYEQYF.